The rows below give T cell receptor beta chains drawn from one sample of a study. TCRdb reprocessed the 5' RACE reads with MiXCR, giving one entry per CDR3 protein. Of approximately 40,000 distinct CDR3 sequences in the sample, roughly 31% were seen once. Source material: tumor-infiltrating memory CD4+ T cells sorted from the breast tumor. These receptors originate from a female donor with breast cancer. The CDR3 runs from the conserved cysteine through the conserved F or W. The D gene is left open where the match is weak. Clone size is shown for a subset of rows, as once, few, many or a class of expanded clone.

j_gene | v_gene | abundance | d_gene | CDR3aa | CDR3nt
TRBJ2-6 | TRBV6-1 | . | . | CASGSMFSGADVLTF | TGTGCCAGCGGCTCTATGTTCTCTGGGGCCGACGTCCTGACTTTC
TRBJ2-1 | TRBV5-1 | . | TRBD1 | CASSLGDRGNEQFF | TGCGCCAGCAGCTTGGGGGACAGGGGAAATGAGCAGTTCTTC
TRBJ2-1 | TRBV11-2 | few | . | CASSFRRSGSSYNEQFF | TGTGCCAGCAGTTTTAGAAGATCGGGTAGCTCCTACAATGAGCAGTTCTTC
TRBJ2-3 | TRBV18 | . | TRBD1 | CASSQQGDTQYF | TGTGCCAGCTCGCAACAGGGGGATACGCAGTATTTT
TRBJ1-4 | TRBV7-2 | . | . | CASSSALNEKLFF | TGTGCCAGCAGCTCGGCACTAAATGAAAAACTGTTTTTT
TRBJ2-3 | TRBV2 | many | . | CASGIGQSTDTQYF | TGTGCCAGCGGGATTGGACAGAGCACAGATACGCAGTATTTT
TRBJ1-1 | TRBV9 | . | TRBD1 | CASSGTGDTEAFF | TGTGCCAGCAGCGGTACAGGGGACACTGAAGCTTTCTTT
TRBJ2-7 | TRBV5-1 | many | . | CASRPDIYEQYF | TGCGCCAGCAGGCCCGACATCTACGAGCAGTACTTC
TRBJ1-1 | TRBV6-5 | few | . | CASRTARTNTEAFF | TGTGCCAGCCGGACAGCTCGCACGAACACTGAAGCTTTCTTT
TRBJ2-7 | TRBV7-2 | . | . | CASSRSRLEQYF | TGTGCCAGCAGCCGTTCCCGGTTGGAGCAGTACTTC
TRBJ1-5 | TRBV6-1 | . | . | CATRGFRSGNQPQHF | TGTGCCACCCGGGGGTTCAGATCGGGCAATCAGCCCCAGCATTTT
TRBJ2-7 | TRBV7-9 | few | . | CASSLGRKTYEQYF | TGTGCCAGCAGCCTGGGCAGGAAGACCTACGAGCAGTACTTC
TRBJ2-1 | TRBV5-4 | . | . | CASSLSFNEQFF | TGTGCCAGCAGCTTGAGTTTCAATGAGCAGTTCTTC
TRBJ2-1 | TRBV20-1 | many | TRBD2 | CSARSGAVTGGEQFF | TGCAGTGCCAGGAGCGGGGCCGTTACGGGAGGTGAGCAGTTCTTC
TRBJ1-1 | TRBV7-9 | many | . | CASSLVSAKAFF | TGTGCCAGCAGCTTAGTGTCAGCCAAAGCTTTCTTT
TRBJ2-3 | TRBV9 | few | . | CASSGAPDTQYF | TGTGCCAGCAGCGGGGCCCCAGATACGCAGTATTTT
TRBJ2-7 | TRBV4-2 | . | TRBD2 | CASSQTAGGNSYEQYF | TGTGCCAGCAGCCAGACGGCCGGGGGGAACTCCTACGAGCAGTACTTC
TRBJ2-2 | TRBV6-6 | . | TRBD2 | CASSFRPGLAGGHGGEPFF | TGTGCCAGCAGCTTCAGACCGGGACTAGCGGGGGGGCACGGCGGGGAGCCGTTTTTT
TRBJ2-3 | TRBV9 | many | TRBD2 | CASSVASGARGTDTQYF | TGTGCCAGCAGCGTAGCTAGCGGGGCCCGGGGCACAGATACGCAGTATTTT
TRBJ1-3 | TRBV6-5 | . | TRBD1 | CASSPGDRRNTIYF | TGTGCCAGCAGTCCCGGGGACAGGAGGAACACCATATATTTT
TRBJ1-5 | TRBV4-1 | . | . | CASSQNTGTLGQPQHF | TGCGCCAGCAGCCAAAACACCGGGACCCTAGGGCAGCCCCAGCATTTT
TRBJ1-5 | TRBV24-1 | . | . | CATRGTRRGNQPQHF | TGTGCCACCAGAGGGACCAGGAGAGGCAATCAGCCCCAGCATTTT
TRBJ1-2 | TRBV15 | . | . | CATTPHGVANYGYTF | TGTGCCACCACCCCTCACGGGGTGGCTAACTATGGCTACACCTTC
TRBJ1-1 | TRBV7-3 | few | . | CASSKAATGTEAFF | TGTGCCAGCAGCAAAGCGGCGACGGGCACTGAAGCTTTCTTT
TRBJ2-3 | TRBV4-1 | . | . | CASSPTTGPPGDTQYF | TGCGCCAGCAGCCCAACGACAGGCCCCCCGGGAGATACGCAGTATTTT
TRBJ1-5 | TRBV6-5 | . | . | CASSPSSNQPQHF | TGTGCCAGCAGCCCGTCGAGCAATCAGCCCCAGCATTTT
TRBJ1-2 | TRBV7-2 | . | . | CASSSAYGGDYGYTF | TGTGCCAGCAGCTCTGCCTACGGGGGAGACTATGGCTACACCTTC
TRBJ2-2 | TRBV7-8 | . | . | CASSLDPRSGGELFF | TGTGCCAGCAGCTTAGACCCTAGGTCAGGGGGGGAGCTGTTTTTT
TRBJ2-5 | TRBV7-2 | few | . | CASSLSRGSETQYF | TGTGCCAGCAGCCTCTCCAGGGGTTCAGAGACCCAGTACTTC
TRBJ1-6 | TRBV20-1 | . | TRBD1 | CSAREHQSGTENSPLHF | TGCAGTGCTAGAGAACACCAATCCGGGACAGAAAATTCACCCCTCCACTTT
TRBJ2-3 | TRBV7-2 | few | . | CASSLSQGDTQYF | TGTGCCAGCAGCTTATCCCAGGGTGATACGCAGTATTTT
TRBJ2-1 | TRBV11-3 | few | TRBD2 | CASSPSGDYNEQFF | TGTGCCTCCTCACCCAGCGGGGACTACAATGAGCAGTTCTTC
TRBJ2-7 | TRBV6-1 | . | TRBD1 | CASTRRQGSREQYF | TGTGCCAGCACCAGACGACAGGGGTCCCGCGAGCAGTACTTC
TRBJ1-6 | TRBV20-1 | few | . | CSAPSRGIGSPLHF | TGCAGTGCTCCCTCCAGGGGAATAGGTTCACCCCTCCACTTT
TRBJ2-1 | TRBV9 | few | TRBD2 | CASSVGPTPGTSGRPSKDEQFF | TGTGCCAGCAGCGTAGGCCCGACCCCGGGGACTAGCGGGAGGCCGAGTAAGGATGAGCAGTTCTTC
TRBJ2-3 | TRBV5-1 | . | . | CASGPAWADTQYF | TGCGCCAGCGGACCCGCGTGGGCAGATACGCAGTATTTT
TRBJ2-3 | TRBV7-2 | few | . | CASSLAYTDTQYF | TGTGCCAGCAGCTTAGCCTACACAGATACGCAGTATTTT
TRBJ2-2 | TRBV7-9 | . | . | CASSVDSTSTGELFF | TGTGCCAGCAGCGTGGACAGCACAAGCACCGGGGAGCTGTTTTTT
TRBJ1-2 | TRBV6-2/TRBV6-3 | . | . | CASSSGGAYGYTF | TGTGCCAGCAGTTCCGGGGGAGCCTATGGCTACACCTTC
TRBJ2-7 | TRBV29-1 | . | . | CSVFAGDTYEQYF | TGCAGCGTTTTCGCCGGCGACACCTACGAGCAGTACTTC
TRBJ2-7 | TRBV5-6 | few | TRBD2 | CASSWGGLAGAYEQYF | TGTGCCAGCAGCTGGGGTGGACTAGCGGGGGCCTACGAGCAGTACTTC
TRBJ1-1 | TRBV6-5 | few | . | CASSYFLIGAGPNTEAFF | TGTGCCAGCAGTTATTTTTTGATTGGGGCAGGACCGAACACTGAAGCTTTCTTT
TRBJ2-7 | TRBV4-2 | many | TRBD2 | CASSQGGGGSSYEQYF | TGTGCCAGCAGCCAAGGGGGTGGCGGGAGCTCCTACGAGCAGTACTTC
TRBJ2-1 | TRBV20-1 | few | TRBD2 | CSARAPGLDNEQFF | TGCAGTGCTAGAGCCCCGGGACTAGACAATGAGCAGTTCTTC
TRBJ2-3 | TRBV7-8 | once | TRBD2 | CASSPRTSGTSTDTQYF | TGTGCCAGCAGCCCTCGGACTAGCGGGACCAGCACAGATACGCAGTATTTT
TRBJ2-2 | TRBV5-4 | . | TRBD2 | CASRPLSASGKGDTGELFF | TGTGCCAGCAGACCGCTATCGGCTAGCGGGAAAGGGGACACCGGGGAGCTGTTTTTT
TRBJ2-7 | TRBV7-2 | few | . | CASSLALASAYEQYF | TGTGCCAGCAGCTTAGCGCTAGCTAGCGCCTACGAGCAGTACTTC
TRBJ2-1 | TRBV7-2 | few | . | CASSPSRRWEQFF | TGTGCCAGCAGCCCCAGTCGGCGGTGGGAGCAGTTCTTC
TRBJ2-3 | TRBV30 | few | . | CAWSVYNTDTQYF | TGTGCCTGGAGTGTATACAACACAGATACGCAGTATTTT
TRBJ1-2 | TRBV9 | . | . | CASSVEDRSTAPHGYTF | TGTGCCAGCAGCGTAGAAGACCGGAGTACCGCGCCCCATGGCTACACCTTC
TRBJ1-1 | TRBV12-3/TRBV12-4 | few | . | CASSFPGLNTEAFF | TGTGCCAGCAGTTTTCCAGGACTGAACACTGAAGCTTTCTTT
TRBJ1-4 | TRBV7-8 | many | TRBD1 | CASSPDPGQGSEKLFF | TGTGCCAGCAGCCCAGATCCGGGACAGGGGAGTGAAAAACTGTTTTTT
TRBJ2-1 | TRBV4-1 | . | . | CAGSQRASHGNEQFF | TGCGCCGGCAGCCAGCGGGCCTCCCACGGCAATGAGCAGTTCTTC
TRBJ1-1 | TRBV5-5 | few | . | CASSPARGDTEAFF | TGTGCCAGCAGCCCCGCGAGGGGAGATACTGAAGCTTTCTTT
TRBJ1-4 | TRBV25-1 | few | . | CASSEGFRANTATNEKLFF | TGTGCCAGCAGTGAGGGGTTTAGGGCCAACACCGCAACTAATGAAAAACTGTTTTTT
TRBJ1-4 | TRBV4-1 | few | . | CASSQDGTGGEKLFF | TGCGCCAGCAGCCAAGATGGAACGGGAGGCGAAAAACTGTTTTTT